Reported below is one T cell receptor beta chain. What it binds is not known. The entry originates in a study of CXCR3-negative and CXCR3-positive naive CD8 T cells. This CDR3 is built from 18 residues. Germline assignment: CDR1 LGHNA and CDR2 YNFKEQ. Study-level points and caveats: Naive cells that were CXCR3-positive had more hydrophobic TRB CDR3s (compared with CXCR3-negative naive cells).

The method, 5' RACE with UMI labels, was used to prepare the TRB cDNA libraries. TCRdb reprocessed the 5' RACE reads and stores each CDR3 protein as one record, lacking DNA. This sample contains over 95,000 distinct CDR3 sequences. The TCR comes from a human donor in good health. Some clones in this sample may be carry-over from other donors' samples. This rearrangement joins TRBV4-2 to TRBJ2-7; TCRdb indicates TRBD2, and absent DNA this call remains unverified. Sequencing was carried out using naive CXCR3+ CD8+ T cells from blood. As for subset: CD45RO-CCR7+CD27+CD95- naive CD8+ T cells expressing CXCR3 (TNR3+). This CDR3 is CASSQEAASGYFSYEQYF.